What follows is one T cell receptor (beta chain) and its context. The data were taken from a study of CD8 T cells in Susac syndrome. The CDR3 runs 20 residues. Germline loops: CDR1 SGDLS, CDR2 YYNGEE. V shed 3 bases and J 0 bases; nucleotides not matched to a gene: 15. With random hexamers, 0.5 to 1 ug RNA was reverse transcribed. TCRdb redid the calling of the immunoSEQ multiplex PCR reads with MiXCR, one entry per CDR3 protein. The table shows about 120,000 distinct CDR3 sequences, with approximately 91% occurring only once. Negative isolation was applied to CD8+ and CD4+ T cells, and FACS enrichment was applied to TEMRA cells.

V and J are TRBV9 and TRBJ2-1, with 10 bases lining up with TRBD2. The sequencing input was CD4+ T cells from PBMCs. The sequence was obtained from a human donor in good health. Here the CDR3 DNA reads TGTGCCAGCAGCGGCGGAGAGCGGGGGGGGGCCTTTGGCTCCTACAATGAGCAGTTCTTC. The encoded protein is CASSGGERGGAFGSYNEQFF. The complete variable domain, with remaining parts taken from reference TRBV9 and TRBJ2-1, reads DSGVTQTPKHLITATGQRVTLRCSPRSGDLSVYWYQQSLDQGLQFLIQYYNGEERAKGNILERFSAQQFPDLHSELNLSSLELGDSALYFCASSGGERGGAFGSYNEQFFGPGTRLTVL.